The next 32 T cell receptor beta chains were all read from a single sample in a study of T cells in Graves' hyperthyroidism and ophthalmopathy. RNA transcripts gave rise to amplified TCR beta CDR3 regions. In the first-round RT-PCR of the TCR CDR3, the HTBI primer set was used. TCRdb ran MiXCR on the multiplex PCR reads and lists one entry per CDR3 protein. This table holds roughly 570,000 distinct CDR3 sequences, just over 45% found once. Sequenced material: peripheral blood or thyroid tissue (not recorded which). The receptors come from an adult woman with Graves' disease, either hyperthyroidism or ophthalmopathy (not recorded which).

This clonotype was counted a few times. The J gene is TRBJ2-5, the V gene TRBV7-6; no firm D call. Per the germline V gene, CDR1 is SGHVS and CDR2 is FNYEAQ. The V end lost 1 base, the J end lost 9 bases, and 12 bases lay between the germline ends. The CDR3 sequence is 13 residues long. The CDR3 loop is CASSLGATQPQYF. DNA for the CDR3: TGTGCCAGCAGCTTAGGGGCAACTCAGCCCCAGTACTTC. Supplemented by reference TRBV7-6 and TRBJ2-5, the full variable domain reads GAGVSQSPRYKVTKRGQDVALRCDPISGHVSLYWYRQALGQGPEFLTYFNYEAQQDKSGLPNDRFSAERPEGSISTLTIQRTEQRDSAMYRCASSLGATQPQYFGPGTRLLVL.

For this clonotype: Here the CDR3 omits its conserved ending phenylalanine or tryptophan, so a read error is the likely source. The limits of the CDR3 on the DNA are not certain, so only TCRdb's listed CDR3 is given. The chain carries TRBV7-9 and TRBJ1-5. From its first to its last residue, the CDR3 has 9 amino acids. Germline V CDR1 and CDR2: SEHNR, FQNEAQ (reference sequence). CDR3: CASSLPQGS.

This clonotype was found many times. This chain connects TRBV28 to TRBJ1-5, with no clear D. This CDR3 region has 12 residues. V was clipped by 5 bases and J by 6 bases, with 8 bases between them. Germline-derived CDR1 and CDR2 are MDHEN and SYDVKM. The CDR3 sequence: CASSRSRQPQHF. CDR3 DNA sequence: TGTGCCAGCAGTAGGAGTCGTCAGCCCCAGCATTTT.

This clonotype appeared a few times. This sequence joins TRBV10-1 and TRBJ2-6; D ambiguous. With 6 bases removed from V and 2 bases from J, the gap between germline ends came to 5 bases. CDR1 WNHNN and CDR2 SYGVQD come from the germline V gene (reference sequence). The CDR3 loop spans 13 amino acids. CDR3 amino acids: CASRGPGANVLTF. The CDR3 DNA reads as TGCGCCAGCAGGGGTCCTGGGGCCAACGTCCTGACTTTC.

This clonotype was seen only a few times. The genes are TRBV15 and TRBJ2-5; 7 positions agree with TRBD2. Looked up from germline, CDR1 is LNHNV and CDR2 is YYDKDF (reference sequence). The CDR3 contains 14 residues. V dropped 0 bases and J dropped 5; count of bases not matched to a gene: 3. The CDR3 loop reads CATSRDGGGETQYF. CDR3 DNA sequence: TGTGCCACCAGCAGAGATGGGGGAGGGGAGACCCAGTACTTC.

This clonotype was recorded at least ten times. CDR3 coding DNA: TGTGCCATCAGTGAGTCGAAGGCAGAATCTTATGGCTACACCTTC. This encodes CAISESKAESYGYTF. This rearrangement joins TRBV10-3 to TRBJ1-2; D remains ambiguous. V was shortened by 0 bases and J by 5 bases, with 13 bases between the two germline ends. The V gene's germline CDR1 is ENHRY and CDR2 SYGVKD. The CDR3 consists of 15 residues.

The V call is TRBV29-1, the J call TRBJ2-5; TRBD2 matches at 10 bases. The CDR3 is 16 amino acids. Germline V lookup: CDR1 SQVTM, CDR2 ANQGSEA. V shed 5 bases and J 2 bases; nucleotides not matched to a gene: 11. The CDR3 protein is CSVMGLSGRAQETQYF. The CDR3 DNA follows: TGCAGCGTTATGGGGTTGAGCGGGAGGGCTCAAGAGACCCAGTACTTC.

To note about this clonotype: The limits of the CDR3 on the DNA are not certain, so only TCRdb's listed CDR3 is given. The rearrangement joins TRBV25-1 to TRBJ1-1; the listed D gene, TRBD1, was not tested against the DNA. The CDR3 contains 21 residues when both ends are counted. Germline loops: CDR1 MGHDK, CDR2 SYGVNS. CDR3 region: CASSFYICSTNKQGWNTEAFF.

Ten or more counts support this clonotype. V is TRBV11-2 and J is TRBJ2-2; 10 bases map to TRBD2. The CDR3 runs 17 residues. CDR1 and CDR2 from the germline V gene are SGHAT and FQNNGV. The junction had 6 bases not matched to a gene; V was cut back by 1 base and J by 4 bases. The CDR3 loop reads CASSLAAGGPITGELFF. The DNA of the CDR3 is TGTGCCAGCAGCTTAGCAGCGGGAGGGCCGATCACCGGGGAGCTGTTTTTT.

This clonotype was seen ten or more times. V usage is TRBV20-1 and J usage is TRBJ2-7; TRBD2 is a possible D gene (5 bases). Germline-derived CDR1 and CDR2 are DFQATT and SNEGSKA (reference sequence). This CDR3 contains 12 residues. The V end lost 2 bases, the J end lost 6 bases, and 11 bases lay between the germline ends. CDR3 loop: CSARSLASEQYF. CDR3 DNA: TGCAGTGCTAGAAGTCTAGCCAGCGAGCAGTACTTC.

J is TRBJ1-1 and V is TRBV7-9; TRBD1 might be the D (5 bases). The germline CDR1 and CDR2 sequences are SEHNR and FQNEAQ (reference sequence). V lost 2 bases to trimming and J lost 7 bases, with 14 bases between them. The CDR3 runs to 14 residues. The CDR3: CASSLTRTTFEAFF. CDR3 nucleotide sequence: TGTGCCAGCAGCTTAACTAGGACAACTTTTGAAGCTTTCTTT.

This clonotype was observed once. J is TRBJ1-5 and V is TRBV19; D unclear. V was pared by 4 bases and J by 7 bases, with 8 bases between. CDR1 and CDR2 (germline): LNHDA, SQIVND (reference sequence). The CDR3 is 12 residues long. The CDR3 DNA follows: TGTGCCAGTAGTACCTCTAGGCAGCCCCAGCATTTT. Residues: CASSTSRQPQHF.

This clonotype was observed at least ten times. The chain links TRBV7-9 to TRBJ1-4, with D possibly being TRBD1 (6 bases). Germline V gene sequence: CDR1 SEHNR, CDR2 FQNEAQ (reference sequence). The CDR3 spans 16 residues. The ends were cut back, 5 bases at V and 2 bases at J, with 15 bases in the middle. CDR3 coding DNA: TGTGCCAGCAGCCCCTGGGGGGCGGATACTAATGAAAAACTGTTTTTT. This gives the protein CASSPWGADTNEKLFF.

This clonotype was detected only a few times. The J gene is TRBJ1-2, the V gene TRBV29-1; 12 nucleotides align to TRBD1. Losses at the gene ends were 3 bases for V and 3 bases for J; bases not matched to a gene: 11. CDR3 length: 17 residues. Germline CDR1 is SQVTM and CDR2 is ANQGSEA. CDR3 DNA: TGCAGCGTTGATACCGGGACAGGGGGCGATGGCGACTATGGCTACACCTTC. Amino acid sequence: CSVDTGTGGDGDYGYTF.

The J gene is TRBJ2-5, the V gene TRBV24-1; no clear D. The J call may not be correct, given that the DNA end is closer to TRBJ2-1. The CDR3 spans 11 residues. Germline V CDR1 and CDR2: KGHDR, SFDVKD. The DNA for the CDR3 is TGTGCCACCAGTATAGGTGGGGAGCAGTTCTTC. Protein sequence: CATSIGGEQFF.

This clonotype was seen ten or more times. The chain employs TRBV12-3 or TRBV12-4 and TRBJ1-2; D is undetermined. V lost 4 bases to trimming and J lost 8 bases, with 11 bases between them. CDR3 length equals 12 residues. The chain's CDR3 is CASSSGAGGYTF. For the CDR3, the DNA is TGTGCCAGCAGTTCGGGAGCGGGGGGCTACACCTTC.

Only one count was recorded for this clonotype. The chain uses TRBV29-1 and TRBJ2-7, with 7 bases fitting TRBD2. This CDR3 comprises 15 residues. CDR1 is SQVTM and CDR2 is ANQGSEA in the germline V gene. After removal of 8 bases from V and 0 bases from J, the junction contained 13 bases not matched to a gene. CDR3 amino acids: CSQGRGSGASYEQYF. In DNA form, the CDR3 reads TGCAGCCAAGGGAGGGGTAGCGGTGCCTCCTACGAGCAGTACTTC.

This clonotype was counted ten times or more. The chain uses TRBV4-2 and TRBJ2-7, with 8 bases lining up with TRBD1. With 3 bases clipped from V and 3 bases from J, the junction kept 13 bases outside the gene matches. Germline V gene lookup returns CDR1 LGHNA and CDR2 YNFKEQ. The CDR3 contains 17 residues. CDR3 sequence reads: CASSHLYGTGSSYEQYF. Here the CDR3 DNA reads TGTGCCAGCAGCCACCTCTACGGGACAGGTAGTAGCTACGAGCAGTACTTC.

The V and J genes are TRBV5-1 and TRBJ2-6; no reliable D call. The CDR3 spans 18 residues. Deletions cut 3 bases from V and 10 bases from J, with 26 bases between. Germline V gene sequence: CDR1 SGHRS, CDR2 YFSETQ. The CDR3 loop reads CASSSRTGRNTEANVLTF. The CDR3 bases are TGCGCCAGCAGCTCCAGAACGGGTCGGAACACTGAGGCTAACGTCCTGACTTTC.

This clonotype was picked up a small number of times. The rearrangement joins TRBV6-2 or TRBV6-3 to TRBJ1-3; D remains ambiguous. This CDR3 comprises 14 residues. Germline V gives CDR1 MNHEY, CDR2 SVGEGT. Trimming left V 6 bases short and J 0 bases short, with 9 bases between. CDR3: CASRRATSGNTIYF. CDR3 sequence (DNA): TGTGCCAGCAGAAGAGCCACCTCTGGAAACACCATATATTTT.

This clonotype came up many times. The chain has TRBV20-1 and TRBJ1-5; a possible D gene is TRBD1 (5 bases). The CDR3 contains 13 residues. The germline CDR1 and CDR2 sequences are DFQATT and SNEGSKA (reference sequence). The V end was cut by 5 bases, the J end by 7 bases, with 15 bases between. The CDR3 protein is CSASKGTGQPQHF. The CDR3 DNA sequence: TGCAGTGCTTCAAAAGGGACTGGGCAGCCCCAGCATTTT.

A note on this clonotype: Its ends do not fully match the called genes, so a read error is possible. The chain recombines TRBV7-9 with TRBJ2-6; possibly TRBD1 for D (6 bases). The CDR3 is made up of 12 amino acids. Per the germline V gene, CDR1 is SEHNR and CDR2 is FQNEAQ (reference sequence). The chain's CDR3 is CASSPGDNVLTF. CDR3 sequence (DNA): TGTGCCAGCAGCCCAGGGGACAACGTCCTGACTTTC.

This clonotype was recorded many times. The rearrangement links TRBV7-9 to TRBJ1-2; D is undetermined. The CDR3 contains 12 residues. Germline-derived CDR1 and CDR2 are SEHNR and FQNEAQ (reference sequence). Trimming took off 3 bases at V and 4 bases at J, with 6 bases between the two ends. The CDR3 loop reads CASSFRTYGYTF. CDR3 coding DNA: TGTGCCAGCAGCTTCCGGACCTATGGCTACACCTTC.

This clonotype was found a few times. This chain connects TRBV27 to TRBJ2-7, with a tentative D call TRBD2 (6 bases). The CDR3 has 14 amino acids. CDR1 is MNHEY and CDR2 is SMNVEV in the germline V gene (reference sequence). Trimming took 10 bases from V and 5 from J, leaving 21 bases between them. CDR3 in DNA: TGTGCCACCTCACCGGGACTTCTCACCCACGAGCAGTACTTC. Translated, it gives CATSPGLLTHEQYF.

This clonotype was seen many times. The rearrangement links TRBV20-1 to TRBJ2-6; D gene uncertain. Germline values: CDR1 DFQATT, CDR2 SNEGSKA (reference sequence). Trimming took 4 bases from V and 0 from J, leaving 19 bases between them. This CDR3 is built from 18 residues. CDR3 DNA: TGCAGTGCTACCAGCCTGACGACCGTCCCCTCTGGGGCCAACGTCCTGACTTTC. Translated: CSATSLTTVPSGANVLTF.

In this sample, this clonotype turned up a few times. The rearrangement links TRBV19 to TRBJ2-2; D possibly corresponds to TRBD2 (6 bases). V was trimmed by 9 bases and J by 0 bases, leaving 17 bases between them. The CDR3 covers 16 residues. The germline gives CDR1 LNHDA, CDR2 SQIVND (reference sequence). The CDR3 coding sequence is TGTGCCAGCTCACCAAGGAGGGGTACGAACACCGGGGAGCTGTTTTTT. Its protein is CASSPRRGTNTGELFF.

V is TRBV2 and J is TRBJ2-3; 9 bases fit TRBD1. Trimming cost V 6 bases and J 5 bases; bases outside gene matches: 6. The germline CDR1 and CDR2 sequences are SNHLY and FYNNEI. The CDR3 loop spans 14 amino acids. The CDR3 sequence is CASRWTGAGDTQYF. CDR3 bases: TGTGCCAGCAGGTGGACAGGGGCTGGAGATACGCAGTATTTT.

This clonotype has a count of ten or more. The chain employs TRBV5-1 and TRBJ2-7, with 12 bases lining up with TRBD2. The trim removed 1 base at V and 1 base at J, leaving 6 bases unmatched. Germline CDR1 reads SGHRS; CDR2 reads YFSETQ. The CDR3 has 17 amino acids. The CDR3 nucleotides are TGCGCCAGCAGCTTGCGACTAGCGGGAGTAATGTCCTACGAGCAGTACTTC. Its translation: CASSLRLAGVMSYEQYF.

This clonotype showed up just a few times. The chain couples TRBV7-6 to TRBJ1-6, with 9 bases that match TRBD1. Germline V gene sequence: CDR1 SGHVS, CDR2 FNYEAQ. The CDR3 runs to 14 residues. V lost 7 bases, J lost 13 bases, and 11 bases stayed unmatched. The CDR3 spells CASTLGQGNPPLHF. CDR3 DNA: TGTGCCAGCACCTTGGGACAGGGTAATCCGCCCCTCCACTTT. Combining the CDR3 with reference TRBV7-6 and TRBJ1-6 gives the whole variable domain GAGVSQSPRYKVTKRGQDVALRCDPISGHVSLYWYRQALGQGPEFLTYFNYEAQQDKSGLPNDRFSAERPEGSISTLTIQRTEQRDSAMYRCASTLGQGNPPLHFGNGTRLTVT.

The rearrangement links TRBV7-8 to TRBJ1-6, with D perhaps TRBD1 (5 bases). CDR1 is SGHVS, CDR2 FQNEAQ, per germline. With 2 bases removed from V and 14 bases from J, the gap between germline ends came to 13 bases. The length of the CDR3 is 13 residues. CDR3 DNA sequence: TGTGCCAGCAGCTTACTAGCGGGGGTCTCCCTCCACTTT. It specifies CASSLLAGVSLHF.

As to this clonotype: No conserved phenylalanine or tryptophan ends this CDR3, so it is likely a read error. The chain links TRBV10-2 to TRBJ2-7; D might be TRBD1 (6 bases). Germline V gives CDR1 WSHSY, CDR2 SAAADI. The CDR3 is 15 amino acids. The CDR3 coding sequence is TGTGCCAGCAGTGAACACGGGGACAACTCCTACGAGCAGTACCTC. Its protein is CASSEHGDNSYEQYL.

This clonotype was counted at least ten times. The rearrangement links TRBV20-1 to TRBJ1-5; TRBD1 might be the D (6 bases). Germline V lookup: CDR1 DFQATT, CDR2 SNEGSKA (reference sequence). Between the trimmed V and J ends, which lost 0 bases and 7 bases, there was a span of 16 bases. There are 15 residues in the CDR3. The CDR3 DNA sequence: TGCAGTGCTAGAGATGGTAGGGGGTCGGGGCAGCCCCAGCATTTT. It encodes CSARDGRGSGQPQHF.